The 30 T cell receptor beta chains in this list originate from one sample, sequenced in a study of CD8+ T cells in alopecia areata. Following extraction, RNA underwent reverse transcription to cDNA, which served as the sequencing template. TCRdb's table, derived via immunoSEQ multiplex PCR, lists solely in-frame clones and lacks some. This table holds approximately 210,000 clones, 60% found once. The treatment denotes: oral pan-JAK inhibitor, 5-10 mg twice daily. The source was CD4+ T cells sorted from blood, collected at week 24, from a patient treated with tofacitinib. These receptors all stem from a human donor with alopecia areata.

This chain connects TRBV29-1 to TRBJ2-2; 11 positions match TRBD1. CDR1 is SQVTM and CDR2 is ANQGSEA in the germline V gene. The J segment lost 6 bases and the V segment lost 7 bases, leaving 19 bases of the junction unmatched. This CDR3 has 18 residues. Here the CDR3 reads CSAQKWGPGQGVSGELFF. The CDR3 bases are TGCAGCGCCCAGAAGTGGGGCCCGGGACAGGGGGTCTCCGGGGAGCTGTTTTTT.

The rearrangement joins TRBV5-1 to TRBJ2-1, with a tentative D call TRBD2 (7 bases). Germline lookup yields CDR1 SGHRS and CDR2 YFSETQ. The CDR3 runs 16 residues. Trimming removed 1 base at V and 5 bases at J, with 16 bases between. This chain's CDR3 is CASSLWGASGNNEQFF. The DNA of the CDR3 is TGCGCCAGCAGCTTGTGGGGGGCTAGCGGAAACAATGAGCAGTTCTTC. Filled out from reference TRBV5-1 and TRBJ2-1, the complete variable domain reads KAGVTQTPRYLIKTRGQQVTLSCSPISGHRSVSWYQQTPGQGLQFLFEYFSETQRNKGNFPGRFSGRQFSNSRSEMNVSTLELGDSALYLCASSLWGASGNNEQFFGPGTRLTVL.

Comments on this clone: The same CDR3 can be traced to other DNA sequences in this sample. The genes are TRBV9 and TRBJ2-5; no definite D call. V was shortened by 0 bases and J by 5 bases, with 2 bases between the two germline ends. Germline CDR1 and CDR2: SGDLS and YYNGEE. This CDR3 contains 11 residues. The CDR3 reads CASSVDETQYF. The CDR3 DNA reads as TGTGCCAGCAGCGTAGACGAGACCCAGTACTTC.

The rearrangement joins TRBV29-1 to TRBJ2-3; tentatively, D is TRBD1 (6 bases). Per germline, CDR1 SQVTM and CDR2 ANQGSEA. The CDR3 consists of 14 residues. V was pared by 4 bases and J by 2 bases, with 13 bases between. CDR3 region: CSVGAGENTDTQYF. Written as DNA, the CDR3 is TGCAGCGTTGGGGCAGGGGAGAACACAGATACGCAGTATTTT.

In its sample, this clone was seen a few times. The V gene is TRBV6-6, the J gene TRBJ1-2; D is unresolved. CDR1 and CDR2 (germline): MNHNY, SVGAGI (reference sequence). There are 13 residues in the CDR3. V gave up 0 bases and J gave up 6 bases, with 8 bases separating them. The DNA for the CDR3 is TGTGCCAGCAGTTACTCGCCCAGAGATGGCTACACCTTC. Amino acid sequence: CASSYSPRDGYTF.

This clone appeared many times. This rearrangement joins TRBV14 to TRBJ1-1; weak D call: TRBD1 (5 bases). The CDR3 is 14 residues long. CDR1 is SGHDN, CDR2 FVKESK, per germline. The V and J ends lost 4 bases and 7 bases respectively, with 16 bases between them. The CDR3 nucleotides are TGTGCCAGCAGCCCCAGGTACGGGGCTGTTGAAGCTTTCTTT. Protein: CASSPRYGAVEAFF. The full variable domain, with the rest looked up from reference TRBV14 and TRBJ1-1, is EAGVTQFPSHSVIEKGQTVTLRCDPISGHDNLYWYRRVMGKEIKFLLHFVKESKQDESGMPNNRFLAERTGGTYSTLKVQPAELEDSGVYFCASSPRYGAVEAFFGQGTRLTVV.

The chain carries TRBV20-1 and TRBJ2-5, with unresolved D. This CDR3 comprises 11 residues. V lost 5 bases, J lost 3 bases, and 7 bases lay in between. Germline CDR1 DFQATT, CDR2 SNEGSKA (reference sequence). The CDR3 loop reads CSASHKETQYF. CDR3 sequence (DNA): TGCAGTGCTTCCCATAAAGAGACCCAGTACTTC.

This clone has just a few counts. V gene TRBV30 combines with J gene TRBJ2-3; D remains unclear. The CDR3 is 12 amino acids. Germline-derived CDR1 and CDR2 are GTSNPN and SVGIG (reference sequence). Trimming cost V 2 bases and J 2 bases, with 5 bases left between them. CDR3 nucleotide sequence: TGTGCCTGGAGTCCAACCACAGATACGCAGTATTTT. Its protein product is CAWSPTTDTQYF.

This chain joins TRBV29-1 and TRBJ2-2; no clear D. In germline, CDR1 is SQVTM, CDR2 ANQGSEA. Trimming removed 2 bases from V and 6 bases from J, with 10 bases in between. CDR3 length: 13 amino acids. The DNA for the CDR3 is TGCAGCGTTGAAACTGCCCGGCCCGGGGAGCTGTTTTTT. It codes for CSVETARPGELFF.

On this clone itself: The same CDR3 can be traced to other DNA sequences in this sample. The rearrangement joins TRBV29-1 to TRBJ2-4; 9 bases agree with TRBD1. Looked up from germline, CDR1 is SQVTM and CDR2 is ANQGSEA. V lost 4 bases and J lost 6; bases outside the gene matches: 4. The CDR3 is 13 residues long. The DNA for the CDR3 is TGCAGCGTTGTGAGGACAGGGGCAAACATTCAGTACTTC. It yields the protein CSVVRTGANIQYF.

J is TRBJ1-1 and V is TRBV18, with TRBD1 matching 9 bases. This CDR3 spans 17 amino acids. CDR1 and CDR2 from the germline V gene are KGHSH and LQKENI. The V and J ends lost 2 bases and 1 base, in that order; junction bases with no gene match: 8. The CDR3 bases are TGTGCCAGCTCACCAGGGACAGGGAGGTCCGGGAACACTGAAGCTTTCTTT. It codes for CASSPGTGRSGNTEAFF. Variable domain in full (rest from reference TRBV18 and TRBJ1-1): NAGVMQNPRHLVRRRGQEARLRCSPMKGHSHVYWYRQLPEEGLKFMVYLQKENIIDESGMPKERFSAEFPKEGPSILRIQQVVRGDSAAYFCASSPGTGRSGNTEAFFGQGTRLTVV.

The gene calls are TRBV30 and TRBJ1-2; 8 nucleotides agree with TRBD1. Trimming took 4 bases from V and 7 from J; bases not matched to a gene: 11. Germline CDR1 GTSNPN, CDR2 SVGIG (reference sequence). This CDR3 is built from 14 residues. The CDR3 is CAWKEPGGFSGYTF. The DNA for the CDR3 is TGTGCCTGGAAGGAACCAGGGGGCTTTAGTGGCTACACCTTC.

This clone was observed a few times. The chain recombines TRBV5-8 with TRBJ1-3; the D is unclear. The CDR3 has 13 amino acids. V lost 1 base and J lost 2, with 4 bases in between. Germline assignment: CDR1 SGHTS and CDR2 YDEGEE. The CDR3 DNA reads TGTGCCAGCAGCTTGAACGCTGGAAACACCATATATTTT. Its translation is CASSLNAGNTIYF. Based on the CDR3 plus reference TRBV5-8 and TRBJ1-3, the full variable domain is EAGVTQSPTHLIKTRGQQATLRCSPISGHTSVYWYQQALGLGLQFLLWYDEGEERNRGNFPPRFSGRQFPNYSSELNVNALELEDSALYLCASSLNAGNTIYFGEGSWLTVV.

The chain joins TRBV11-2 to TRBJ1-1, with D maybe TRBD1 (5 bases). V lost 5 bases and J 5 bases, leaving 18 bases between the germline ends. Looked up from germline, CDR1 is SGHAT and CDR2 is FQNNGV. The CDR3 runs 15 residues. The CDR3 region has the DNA TGTGCCAGCAGCGGCCGGGGCTCTGTGGGGACTGAAGCTTTCTTT. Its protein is CASSGRGSVGTEAFF.

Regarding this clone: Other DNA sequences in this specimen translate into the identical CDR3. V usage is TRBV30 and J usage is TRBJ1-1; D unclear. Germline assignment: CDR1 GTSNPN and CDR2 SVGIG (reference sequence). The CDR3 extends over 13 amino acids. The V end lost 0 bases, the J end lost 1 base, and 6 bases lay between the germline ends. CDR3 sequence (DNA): TGTGCCTGGAGTGTAGCTGGGAACACTGAAGCTTTCTTT. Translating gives CAWSVAGNTEAFF.

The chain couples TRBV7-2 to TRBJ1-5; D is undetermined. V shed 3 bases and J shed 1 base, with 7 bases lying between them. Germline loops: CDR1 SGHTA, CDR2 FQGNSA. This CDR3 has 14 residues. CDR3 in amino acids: CASSFYTSNQPQHF. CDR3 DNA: TGTGCCAGCAGCTTCTACACCAGCAATCAGCCCCAGCATTTT. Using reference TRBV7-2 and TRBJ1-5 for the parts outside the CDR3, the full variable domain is GAGVSQSPSNKVTEKGKDVELRCDPISGHTALYWYRQSLGQGLEFLIYFQGNSAPDKSGLPSDRFSAERTGGSVSTLTIQRTQQEDSAVYLCASSFYTSNQPQHFGDGTRLSIL.

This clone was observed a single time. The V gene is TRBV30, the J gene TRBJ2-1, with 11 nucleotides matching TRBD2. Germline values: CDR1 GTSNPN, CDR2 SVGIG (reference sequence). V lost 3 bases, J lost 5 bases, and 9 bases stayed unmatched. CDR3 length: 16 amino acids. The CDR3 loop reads CAWSLGIAGGDNEQFF. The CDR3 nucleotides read TGTGCCTGGAGCCTCGGAATAGCGGGGGGGGACAATGAGCAGTTCTTC.

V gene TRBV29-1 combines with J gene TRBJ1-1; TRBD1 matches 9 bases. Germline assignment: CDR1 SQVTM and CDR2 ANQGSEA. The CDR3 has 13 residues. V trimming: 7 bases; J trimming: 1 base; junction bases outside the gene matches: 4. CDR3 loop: CSAQQGANTEAFF. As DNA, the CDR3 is TGCAGCGCCCAACAGGGGGCGAACACTGAAGCTTTCTTT.

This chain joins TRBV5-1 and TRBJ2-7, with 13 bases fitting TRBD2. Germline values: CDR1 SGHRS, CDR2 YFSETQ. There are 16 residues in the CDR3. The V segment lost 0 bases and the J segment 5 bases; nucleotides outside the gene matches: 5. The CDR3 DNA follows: TGCGCCAGCAGCTTGGCCGCAGGACTAGCGGGGGACGAGCAGTACTTC. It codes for CASSLAAGLAGDEQYF.

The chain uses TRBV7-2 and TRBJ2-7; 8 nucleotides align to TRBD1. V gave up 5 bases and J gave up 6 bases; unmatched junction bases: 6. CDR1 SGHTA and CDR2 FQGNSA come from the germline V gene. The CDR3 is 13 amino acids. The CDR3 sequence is CASSQGAVSEQYF. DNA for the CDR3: TGTGCCAGCAGCCAGGGGGCAGTAAGCGAGCAGTACTTC.

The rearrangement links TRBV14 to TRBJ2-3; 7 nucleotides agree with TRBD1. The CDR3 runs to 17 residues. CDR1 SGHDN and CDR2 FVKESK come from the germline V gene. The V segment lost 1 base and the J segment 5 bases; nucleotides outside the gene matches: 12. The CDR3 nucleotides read TGTGCCAGCAGCCAAGCCCGACAGGGAGTGGATCGAGATACGCAGTATTTT. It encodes CASSQARQGVDRDTQYF.

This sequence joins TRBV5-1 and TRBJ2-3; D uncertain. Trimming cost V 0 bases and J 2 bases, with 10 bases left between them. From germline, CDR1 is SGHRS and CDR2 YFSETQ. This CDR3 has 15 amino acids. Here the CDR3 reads CASSLGGTPTDTQYF. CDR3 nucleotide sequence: TGCGCCAGCAGCTTGGGGGGTACCCCCACAGATACGCAGTATTTT.

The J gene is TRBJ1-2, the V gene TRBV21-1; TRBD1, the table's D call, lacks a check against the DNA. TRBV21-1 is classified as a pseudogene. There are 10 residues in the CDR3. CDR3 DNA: TGTGCCAGCAGGGGGCATGGCTACACCTTC. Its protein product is CASRGHGYTF.

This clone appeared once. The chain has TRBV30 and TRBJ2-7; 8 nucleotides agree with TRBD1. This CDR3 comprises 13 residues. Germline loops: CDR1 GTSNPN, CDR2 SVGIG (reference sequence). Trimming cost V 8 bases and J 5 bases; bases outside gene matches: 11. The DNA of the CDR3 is TGTGCCAGTAGGAAGACAGGGGTCGACGAGCAGTACTTC. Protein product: CASRKTGVDEQYF.

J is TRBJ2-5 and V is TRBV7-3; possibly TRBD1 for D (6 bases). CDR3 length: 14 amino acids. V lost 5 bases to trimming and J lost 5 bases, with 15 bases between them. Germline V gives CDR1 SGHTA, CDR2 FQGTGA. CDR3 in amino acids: CASSAQGLGETQYF. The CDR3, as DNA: TGTGCCAGCAGCGCCCAGGGGCTGGGGGAGACCCAGTACTTC.

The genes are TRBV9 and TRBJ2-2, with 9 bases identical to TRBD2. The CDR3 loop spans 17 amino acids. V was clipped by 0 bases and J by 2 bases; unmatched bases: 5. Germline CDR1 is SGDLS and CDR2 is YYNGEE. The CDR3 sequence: CASSVELRGGNTGELFF. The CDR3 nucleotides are TGTGCCAGCAGCGTAGAGTTGCGGGGGGGCAACACCGGGGAGCTGTTTTTT.

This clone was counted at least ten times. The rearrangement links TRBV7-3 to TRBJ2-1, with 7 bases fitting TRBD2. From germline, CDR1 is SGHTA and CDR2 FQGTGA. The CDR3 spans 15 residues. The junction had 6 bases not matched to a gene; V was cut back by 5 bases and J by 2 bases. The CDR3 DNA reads TGTGCCAGCAGCCCTGTAGCGGGCGCCTACAATGAGCAGTTCTTC. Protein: CASSPVAGAYNEQFF.

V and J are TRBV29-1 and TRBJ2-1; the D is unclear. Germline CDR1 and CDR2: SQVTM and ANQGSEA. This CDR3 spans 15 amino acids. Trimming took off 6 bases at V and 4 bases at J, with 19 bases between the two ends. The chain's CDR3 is CSVSPRAADYNEQFF. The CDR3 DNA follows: TGCAGCGTCTCCCCCCGGGCTGCCGATTACAATGAGCAGTTCTTC.

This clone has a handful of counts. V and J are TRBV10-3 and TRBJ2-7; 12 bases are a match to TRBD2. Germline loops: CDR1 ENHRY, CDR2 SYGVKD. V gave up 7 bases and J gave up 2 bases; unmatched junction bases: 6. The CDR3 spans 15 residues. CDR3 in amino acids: CAIMLTSGGTYEQYF. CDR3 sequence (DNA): TGTGCCATCATGCTAACTAGCGGGGGGACCTACGAGCAGTACTTC.

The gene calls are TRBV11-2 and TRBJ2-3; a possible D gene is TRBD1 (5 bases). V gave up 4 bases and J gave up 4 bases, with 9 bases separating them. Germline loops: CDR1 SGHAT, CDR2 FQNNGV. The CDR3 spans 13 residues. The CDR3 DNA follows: TGTGCCAGCAGCTCAACCAGGGCAGATACGCAGTATTTT. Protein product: CASSSTRADTQYF.